A single sample gave rise to the 11 T cell receptor beta chains below, sequenced in a study of cytomegalovirus exposure and HLA in healthy donors. The PCR had 60 Vbeta and 13 Jbeta primers. This table comes from immunoSEQ multiplex PCR, and its TCRdb copy is limited to in-frame clones, with some not included. Found here are approximately 100,000 clones, around three quarters of them singletons; the top ten hold around 2%. Sample: PBMCs. Every receptor here comes from a human donor in good health.

The CDR3 DNA is TGCAGCGTTTTCTCTGGCGGCACTGAAGCTTTCTTT. It translates to CSVFSGGTEAFF. This sequence joins TRBV29-1 and TRBJ1-1; D unclear. The CDR3 contains 12 residues. CDR1 is SQVTM, CDR2 ANQGSEA, per germline. The V end was cut by 5 bases, the J end by 4 bases, with 11 bases between.

This clone was seen only a few times. V is TRBV2 and J is TRBJ2-4; tentatively, D is TRBD1 (6 bases). The CDR3 extends over 14 amino acids. The V end lost 6 bases, the J end lost 1 base, and 10 bases lay between the germline ends. The germline V gene encodes CDR1 SNHLY and CDR2 FYNNEI. The CDR3 is CASRQGIAKNIQYF. The DNA for the CDR3 is TGTGCCAGCAGACAGGGCATCGCCAAAAACATTCAGTACTTC.

The chain has TRBV6-5 and TRBJ2-7; maybe TRBD1 (6 bases). The CDR3 covers 14 residues. CDR1 and CDR2 (germline): MNHEY, SVGAGI. V dropped 2 bases and J dropped 0 bases, with 8 bases sitting between them. The CDR3 here is CASSYDRISYEQYF. The DNA of the CDR3 is TGTGCCAGCAGTTACGACAGGATCTCCTACGAGCAGTACTTC.

The DNA for the CDR3 is TGTGCCAGCAGCTTCCTTGAAGGGGCTTTGGGCTATGGCTACACCTTC. Amino acid sequence: CASSFLEGALGYGYTF. The chain combines TRBV7-9 with TRBJ1-2, with D tentatively TRBD1 (5 bases). Germline assignment: CDR1 SEHNR and CDR2 FQNEAQ (reference sequence). With 3 bases removed from V and 4 bases from J, the gap between germline ends came to 18 bases. This CDR3 comprises 16 residues.

The chain employs TRBV2 and TRBJ2-7; 10 bases align to TRBD2. The CDR3 has 18 residues. Per the germline V gene, CDR1 is SNHLY and CDR2 is FYNNEI. Losses at the gene ends were 6 bases for V and 3 bases for J; bases not matched to a gene: 17. The CDR3 bases are TGTGCCAGCAGAGAAAGCCTAGCGGGAGTTGGGGGGGGCTACGAGCAGTACTTC. Translating gives CASRESLAGVGGGYEQYF.

A single count supports this clone. V gene TRBV5-6 combines with J gene TRBJ2-7; D might be TRBD2 (6 bases). The V end lost 7 bases, the J end lost 3 bases, and 17 bases lay between the germline ends. Germline V gives CDR1 SGHDT, CDR2 YYEEEE. There are 14 residues in the CDR3. CDR3 in amino acids: CASAIHGLNYEQYF. CDR3 nucleotides: TGTGCCAGCGCGATTCACGGACTAAACTACGAGCAGTACTTC. Combining the CDR3 with reference TRBV5-6 and TRBJ2-7 gives the whole variable domain DAGVTQSPTHLIKTRGQQVTLRCSPKSGHDTVSWYQQALGQGPQFIFQYYEEEERQRGNFPDRFSGHQFPNYSSELNVNALLLGDSALYLCASAIHGLNYEQYFGPGTRLTVT.

In its sample, this clone was seen a few times. The rearrangement joins TRBV10-1 to TRBJ1-5, with D maybe TRBD1 (5 bases). The CDR3 sequence is 14 residues long. Germline values: CDR1 WNHNN, CDR2 SYGVQD (reference sequence). Trimming left V 9 bases short and J 6 bases short, with 18 bases between. The CDR3 reads CASRGAVRGQPQHF. The CDR3 coding sequence is TGCGCCAGTCGTGGGGCAGTTCGCGGTCAGCCCCAGCATTTT.

The J gene is TRBJ1-3, the V gene TRBV7-2; D may be TRBD1 (6 bases). Trimming cost V 5 bases and J 4 bases, with 12 bases left between them. This CDR3 region has 14 residues. From germline, CDR1 is SGHTA and CDR2 FQGNSA. The CDR3 loop reads CASSLQGTGNTIYF. The CDR3 DNA sequence: TGTGCCAGCAGCCTTCAGGGGACCGGAAACACCATATATTTT.

The chain recombines TRBV5-5 with TRBJ1-5; a weak D match, TRBD1 (5 bases). There are 14 residues in the CDR3. Trimming removed 4 bases at V and 9 bases at J, with 17 bases between. CDR1 and CDR2 (germline): SGHKS, YYEKEE (reference sequence). The CDR3 DNA reads TGTGCCAGCAGCCTCCTCTTCTCCGGGGGGCCCCAGCATTTT. This gives the protein CASSLLFSGGPQHF. The complete variable domain, with remaining parts taken from reference TRBV5-5 and TRBJ1-5, reads DAGVTQSPTHLIKTRGQQVTLRCSPISGHKSVSWYQQVLGQGPQFIFQYYEKEERGRGNFPDRFSARQFPNYSSELNVNALLLGDSALYLCASSLLFSGGPQHFGDGTRLSIL.

The rearrangement joins TRBV5-1 to TRBJ2-3, with D possibly TRBD2 on 6 matching bases. Germline-derived CDR1 and CDR2 are SGHRS and YFSETQ. The V gene lost 6 bases and the J gene lost 2 bases, with 13 bases spanning the gap. The CDR3 extends over 14 amino acids. The DNA for the CDR3 is TGCGCCAGCAATTTAGGAGGGGACACAGATACGCAGTATTTT. Amino acid sequence: CASNLGGDTDTQYF. The whole variable domain, filled in from reference TRBV5-1 and TRBJ2-3, reads KAGVTQTPRYLIKTRGQQVTLSCSPISGHRSVSWYQQTPGQGLQFLFEYFSETQRNKGNFPGRFSGRQFSNSRSEMNVSTLELGDSALYLCASNLGGDTDTQYFGPGTRLTVL.

This clone has just one count. The V call is TRBV7-3, the J call TRBJ1-6; 7 nucleotides agree with TRBD1. Germline V gene data show CDR1 as SGHTA and CDR2 as FQGTGA. V lost 4 bases and J lost 8; bases outside the gene matches: 8. CDR3 length: 15 amino acids. In DNA form, the CDR3 reads TGTGCCAGCAGCTATCAGGGGGGCCCTGATTCACCCCTCCACTTT. This translates into CASSYQGGPDSPLHF.